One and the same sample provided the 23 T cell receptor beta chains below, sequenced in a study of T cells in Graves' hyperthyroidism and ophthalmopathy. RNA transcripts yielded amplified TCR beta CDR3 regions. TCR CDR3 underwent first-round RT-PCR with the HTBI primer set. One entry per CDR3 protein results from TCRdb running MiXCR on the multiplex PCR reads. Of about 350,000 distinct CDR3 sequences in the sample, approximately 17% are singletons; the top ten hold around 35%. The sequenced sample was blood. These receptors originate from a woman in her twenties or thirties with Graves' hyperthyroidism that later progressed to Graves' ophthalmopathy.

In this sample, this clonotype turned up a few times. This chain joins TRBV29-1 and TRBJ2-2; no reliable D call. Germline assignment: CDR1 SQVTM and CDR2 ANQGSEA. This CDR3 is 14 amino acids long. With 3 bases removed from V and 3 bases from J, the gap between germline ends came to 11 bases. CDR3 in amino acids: CSVDLGGYTGELFF. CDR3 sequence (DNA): TGCAGCGTTGACCTTGGCGGTTACACCGGGGAGCTGTTTTTT.

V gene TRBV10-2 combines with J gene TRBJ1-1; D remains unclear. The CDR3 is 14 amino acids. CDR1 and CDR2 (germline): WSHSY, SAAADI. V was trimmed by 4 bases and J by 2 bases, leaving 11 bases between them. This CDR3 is CASSVLVRNTEAFF. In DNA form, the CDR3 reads TGCGCCAGCAGTGTATTGGTACGAAACACTGAAGCTTTCTTT.

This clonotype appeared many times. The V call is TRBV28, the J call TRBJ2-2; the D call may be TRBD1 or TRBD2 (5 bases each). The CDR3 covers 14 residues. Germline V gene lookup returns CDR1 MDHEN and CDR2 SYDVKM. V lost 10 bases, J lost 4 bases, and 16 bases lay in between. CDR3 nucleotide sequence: TGTGCCACCCAGAGGGACCTCAGCACCGGGGAGCTGTTTTTT. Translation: CATQRDLSTGELFF.

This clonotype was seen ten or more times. This chain's CDR3 is CSAREAGFDEQFF. The CDR3 region has the DNA TGCAGTGCTAGAGAGGCAGGGTTCGATGAGCAGTTCTTC. The chain joins TRBV20-1 to TRBJ2-1, with a possible D match to TRBD1 (5 bases). CDR3 size: 13 residues. V lost 0 bases and J 8 bases, leaving 11 bases between the germline ends. CDR1 and CDR2 (germline): DFQATT, SNEGSKA (reference sequence).

The CDR3 DNA reads as TGTGCCAGCAGCTTCGCGGGAACCGCAGATACGCAGTATTTT. Protein product: CASSFAGTADTQYF. This chain uses TRBV7-9 with TRBJ2-3; D perhaps matches TRBD2 (6 bases). Germline CDR1 reads SEHNR; CDR2 reads FQNEAQ (reference sequence). The CDR3 totals 14 residues. V lost 3 bases to trimming and J lost 4 bases, with 11 bases between them.

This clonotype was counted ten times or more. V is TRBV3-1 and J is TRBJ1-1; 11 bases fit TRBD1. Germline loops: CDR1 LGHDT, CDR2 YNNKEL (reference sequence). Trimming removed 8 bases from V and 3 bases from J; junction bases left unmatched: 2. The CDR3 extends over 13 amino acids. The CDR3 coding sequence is TGTGCCAGCGCGGGACAGGGGGACACTGAAGCTTTCTTT. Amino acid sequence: CASAGQGDTEAFF.

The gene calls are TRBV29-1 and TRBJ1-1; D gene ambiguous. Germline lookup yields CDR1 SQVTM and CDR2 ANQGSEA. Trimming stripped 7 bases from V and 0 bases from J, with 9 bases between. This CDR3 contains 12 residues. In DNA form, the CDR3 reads TGCAGCGCCAGTGGGATGAACACTGAAGCTTTCTTT. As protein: CSASGMNTEAFF.

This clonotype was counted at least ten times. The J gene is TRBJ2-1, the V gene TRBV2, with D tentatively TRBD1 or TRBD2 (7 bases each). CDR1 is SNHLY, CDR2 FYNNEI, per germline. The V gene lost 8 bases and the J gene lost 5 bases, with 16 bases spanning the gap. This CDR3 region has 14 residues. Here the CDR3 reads CASGRDSLNNEQFF. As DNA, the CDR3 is TGTGCCAGCGGGAGGGACAGCCTAAACAATGAGCAGTTCTTC.

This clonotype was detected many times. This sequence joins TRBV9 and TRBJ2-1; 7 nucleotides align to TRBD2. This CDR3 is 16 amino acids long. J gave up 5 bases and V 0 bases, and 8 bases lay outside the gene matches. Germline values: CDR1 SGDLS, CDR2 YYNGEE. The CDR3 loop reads CASSVAFTSANNEQFF. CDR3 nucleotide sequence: TGTGCCAGCAGCGTAGCGTTCACTAGCGCAAACAATGAGCAGTTCTTC.

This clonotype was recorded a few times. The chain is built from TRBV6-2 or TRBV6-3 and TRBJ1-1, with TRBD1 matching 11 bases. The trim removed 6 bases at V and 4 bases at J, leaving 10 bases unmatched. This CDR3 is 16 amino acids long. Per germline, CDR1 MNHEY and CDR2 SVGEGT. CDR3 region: CASSRKGQGVSTEAFF. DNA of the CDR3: TGTGCCAGCAGCCGAAAGGGACAGGGGGTTTCCACTGAAGCTTTCTTT.

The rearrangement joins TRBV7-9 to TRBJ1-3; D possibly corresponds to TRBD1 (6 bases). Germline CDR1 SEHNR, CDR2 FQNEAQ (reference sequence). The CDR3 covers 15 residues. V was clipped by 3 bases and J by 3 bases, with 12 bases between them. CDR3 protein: CASSFPGHIGNTIYF. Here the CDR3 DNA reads TGTGCCAGCAGCTTTCCGGGACACATTGGAAACACCATATATTTT.

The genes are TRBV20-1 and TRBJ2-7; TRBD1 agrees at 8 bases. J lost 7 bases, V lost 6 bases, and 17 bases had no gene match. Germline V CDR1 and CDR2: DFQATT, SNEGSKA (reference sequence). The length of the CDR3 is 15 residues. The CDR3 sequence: CSAERAGQGAEEQYF. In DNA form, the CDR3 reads TGCAGTGCAGAAAGGGCGGGGCAGGGGGCGGAGGAGCAGTACTTC.

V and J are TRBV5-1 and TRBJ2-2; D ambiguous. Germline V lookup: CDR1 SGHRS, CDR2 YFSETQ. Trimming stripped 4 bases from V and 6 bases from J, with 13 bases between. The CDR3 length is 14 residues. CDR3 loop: CASSRAPGPGELFF. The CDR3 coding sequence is TGCGCCAGCAGCCGAGCCCCAGGTCCCGGGGAGCTGTTTTTT.

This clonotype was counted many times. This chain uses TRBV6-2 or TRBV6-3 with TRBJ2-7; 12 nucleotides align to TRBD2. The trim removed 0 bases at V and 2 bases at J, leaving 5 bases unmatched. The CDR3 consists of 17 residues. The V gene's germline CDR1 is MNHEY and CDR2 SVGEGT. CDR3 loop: CASSYSLASGRAYEQYF. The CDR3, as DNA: TGTGCCAGCAGTTACTCCCTTGCTAGCGGGAGGGCCTACGAGCAGTACTTC.

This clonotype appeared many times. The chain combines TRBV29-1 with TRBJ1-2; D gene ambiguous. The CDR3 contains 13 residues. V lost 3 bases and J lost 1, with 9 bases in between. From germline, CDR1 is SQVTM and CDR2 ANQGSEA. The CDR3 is CSVEETDNYGYTF. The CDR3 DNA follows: TGCAGCGTTGAGGAGACGGATAACTATGGCTACACCTTC. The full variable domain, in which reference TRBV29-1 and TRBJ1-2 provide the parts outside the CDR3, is SAVISQKPSRDICQRGTSLTIQCQVDSQVTMMFWYRQQPGQSLTLIATANQGSEATYESGFVIDKFPISRPNLTFSTLTVSNMSPEDSSIYLCSVEETDNYGYTFGSGTRLTVV.

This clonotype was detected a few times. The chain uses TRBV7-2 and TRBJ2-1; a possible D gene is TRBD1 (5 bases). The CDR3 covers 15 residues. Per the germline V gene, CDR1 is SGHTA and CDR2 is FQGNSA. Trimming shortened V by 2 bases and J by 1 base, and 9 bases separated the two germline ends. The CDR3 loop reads CASSLYRISYNEQFF. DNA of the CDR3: TGTGCCAGCAGCTTATACAGGATTTCCTACAATGAGCAGTTCTTC.

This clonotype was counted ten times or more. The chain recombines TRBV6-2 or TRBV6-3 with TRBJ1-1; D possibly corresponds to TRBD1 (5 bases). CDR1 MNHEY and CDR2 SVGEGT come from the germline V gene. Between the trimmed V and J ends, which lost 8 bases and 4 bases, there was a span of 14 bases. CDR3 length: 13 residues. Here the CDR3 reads CASRQGMGTEAFF. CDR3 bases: TGTGCCAGCCGTCAGGGTATGGGCACTGAAGCTTTCTTT.

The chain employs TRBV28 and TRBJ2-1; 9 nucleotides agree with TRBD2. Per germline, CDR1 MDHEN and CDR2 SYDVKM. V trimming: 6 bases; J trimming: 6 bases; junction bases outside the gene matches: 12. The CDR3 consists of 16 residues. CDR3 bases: TGTGCCAGCAGCCTTCTAGGCGGGAGGGCCCTCAATGAGCAGTTCTTC. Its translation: CASSLLGGRALNEQFF.

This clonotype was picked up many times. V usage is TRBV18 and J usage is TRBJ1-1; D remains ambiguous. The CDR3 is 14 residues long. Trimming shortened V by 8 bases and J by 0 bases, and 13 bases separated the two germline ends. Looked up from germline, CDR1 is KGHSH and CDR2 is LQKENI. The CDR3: CASSPGSMNTEAFF. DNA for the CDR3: TGTGCCAGCAGCCCCGGGTCTATGAACACTGAAGCTTTCTTT.

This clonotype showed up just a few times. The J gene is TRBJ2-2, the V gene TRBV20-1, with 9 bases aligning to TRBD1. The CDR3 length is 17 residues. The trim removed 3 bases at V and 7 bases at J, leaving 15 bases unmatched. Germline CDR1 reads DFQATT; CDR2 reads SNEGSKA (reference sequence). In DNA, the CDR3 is TGCAGTGCTAGCGAACCGGGACAGGGTCTTTCTAGCGGGGAGCTGTTTTTT. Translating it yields CSASEPGQGLSSGELFF.

The chain's CDR3 is CASSQRESQGYNEQFF. CDR3 nucleotides: TGCGCCAGCAGCCAGAGGGAGTCACAGGGCTACAATGAGCAGTTCTTC. This chain links TRBV4-1 with TRBJ2-1, with D perhaps TRBD1 (6 bases). Trimming pared 3 bases from V and 3 bases from J, leaving 15 bases between. This CDR3 has 16 amino acids. Per the germline V gene, CDR1 is MGHRA and CDR2 is YSYEKL.

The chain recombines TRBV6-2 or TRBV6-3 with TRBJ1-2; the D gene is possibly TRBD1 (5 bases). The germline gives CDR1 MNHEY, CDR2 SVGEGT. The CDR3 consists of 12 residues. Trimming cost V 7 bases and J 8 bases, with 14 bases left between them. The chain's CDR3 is CASTVDKGGYTF. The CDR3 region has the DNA TGTGCCAGCACGGTGGACAAGGGAGGCTACACCTTC.

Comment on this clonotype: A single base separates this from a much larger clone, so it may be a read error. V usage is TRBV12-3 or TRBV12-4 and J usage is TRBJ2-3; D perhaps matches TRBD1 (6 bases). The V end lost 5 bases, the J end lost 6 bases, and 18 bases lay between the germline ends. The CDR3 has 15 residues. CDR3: CASSPGTRGTDTQYF. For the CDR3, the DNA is TGTGCCAGCAGTCCGGGGACAAGGGGTACGGATACGCAGTATTTT.